Below are 30 T cell receptor beta chains sequenced from a single sample in a study of cytotoxic CD8 clonotypes in ibrutinib-treated CLL. Sequencing was performed with immunoSEQ multiplex PCR; in TCRdb, only in-frame clones are kept and a portion is missing. The data contain more than 30,000 clones, around 70% of them singletons. This sample comprised PBMCs, obtained before ibrutinib treatment. The receptors stem from a human donor with chronic lymphocytic leukemia.

Only a few counts were recorded for this clone. The V and J genes are TRBV10-3 and TRBJ2-7, with 8 bases identical to TRBD1. The CDR3 extends over 13 amino acids. The germline V gene encodes CDR1 ENHRY and CDR2 SYGVKD. The J segment lost 4 bases and the V segment lost 11 bases, leaving 10 bases of the junction unmatched. The DNA of the CDR3 is TGTGCCGCCCTCGGACAGGGTAGTTACGAGCAGTACTTC. This encodes CAALGQGSYEQYF.

The rearrangement joins TRBV4-3 to TRBJ2-3; tentatively, D is TRBD1 (5 bases). Germline V gene data show CDR1 as LGHNA and CDR2 as YSLEER. The CDR3 is made up of 15 amino acids. V lost 1 base, J lost 0 bases, and 8 bases lay in between. The CDR3 reads CASSQGDRSTDTQYF. DNA for the CDR3: TGCGCCAGCAGCCAAGGTGACAGAAGCACAGATACGCAGTATTTT.

Turning to this clone: Its ends do not fully match the called genes, so a read error is possible. The rearrangement uses TRBV7-2 and TRBJ2-1, with TRBD2 matching over 10 bases. The CDR3 is made up of 12 amino acids. Germline loops: CDR1 SGHTA, CDR2 FQGNSA. CDR3 nucleotide sequence: TGTGCCAGCAGCTTAAGCGGGAGGGCCGGGATCTTC. Translated: CASSLSGRAGIF. Full variable domain (outside the CDR3, taken from reference TRBV7-2 and TRBJ2-1): GAGVSQSPSNKVTEKGKDVELRCDPISGHTALYWYRQSLGQGLEFLIYFQGNSAPDKSGLPSDRFSAERTGGSVSTLTIQRTQQEDSAVYLCASSLSGRAGIFGPGTRLTVL.

The rearrangement links TRBV19 to TRBJ1-2; 9 bases agree with TRBD1. Looked up from germline, CDR1 is LNHDA and CDR2 is SQIVND (reference sequence). CDR3 size: 14 residues. With V trimmed by 5 bases and J by 4 bases, 5 bases remained unmatched. The CDR3 region has the DNA TGTGCCAGTAGTGGCCCGGGACAGGGCTATGGCTACACCTTC. Its protein product is CASSGPGQGYGYTF.

With regard to this clone: Other DNA sequences of this sample code for an identical CDR3. The chain is built from TRBV7-2 and TRBJ1-1; the D is unclear. The CDR3 loop spans 14 amino acids. The V end was cut by 1 base, the J end by 5 bases, with 11 bases between. Germline CDR1 is SGHTA and CDR2 is FQGNSA. The CDR3 coding sequence is TGTGCCAGCAGCTTAGTCGGTACTGGAACTGAAGCTTTCTTT. Residues: CASSLVGTGTEAFF.

The gene calls are TRBV6-1 and TRBJ1-1; 8 bases align to TRBD1. The germline V gene encodes CDR1 MNHNS and CDR2 SASEGT. J was trimmed by 5 bases and V by 6 bases; bases with no gene match: 5. The CDR3 consists of 13 residues. This chain's CDR3 is CASREGQVTEAFF. In nucleotides, the CDR3 is TGTGCCAGCAGGGAGGGACAGGTGACTGAAGCTTTCTTT.

The rearrangement links TRBV30 to TRBJ2-1; possibly TRBD1 or TRBD2 for D (5 bases each). CDR1 is GTSNPN, CDR2 SVGIG, per germline (reference sequence). V dropped 3 bases and J dropped 0 bases, with 9 bases sitting between them. The CDR3 is made up of 14 amino acids. Here the CDR3 reads CAWRPGSSYNEQFF. CDR3 bases: TGTGCCTGGAGGCCAGGGAGCTCCTACAATGAGCAGTTCTTC.

The chain uses TRBV5-6 and TRBJ2-7, with 10 bases matching TRBD2. The CDR3 covers 14 residues. Germline assignment: CDR1 SGHDT and CDR2 YYEEEE. V shed 7 bases and J 3 bases; nucleotides not matched to a gene: 7. The CDR3 protein is CASGRTSGDYEQYF. CDR3 DNA sequence: TGTGCCAGCGGACGGACTAGCGGTGACTACGAGCAGTACTTC.

This clone was seen a single time. Written as DNA, the CDR3 is TGTGCCAGCAGCTTGGGGGATACGCAGTATTTT. Translating it yields CASSLGDTQYF. The chain recombines TRBV5-5 with TRBJ2-3; D call uncertain. CDR1 is SGHKS, CDR2 YYEKEE, per germline (reference sequence). This CDR3 contains 11 residues. V was pared by 0 bases and J by 6 bases, with 2 bases between.

V and J are TRBV6-5 and TRBJ2-3; 9 nucleotides align to TRBD1. V trimming: 6 bases; J trimming: 1 base; junction bases outside the gene matches: 5. The germline gives CDR1 MNHEY, CDR2 SVGAGI. The CDR3 is made up of 15 amino acids. CDR3 coding DNA: TGTGCCAGCAGCGAACGGGACAGGGGCACAGATACGCAGTATTTT. The encoded protein is CASSERDRGTDTQYF.

The V call is TRBV7-2, the J call TRBJ1-2; weak D call: TRBD1 (5 bases). Trimming pared 3 bases from V and 4 bases from J, leaving 9 bases between. From germline, CDR1 is SGHTA and CDR2 FQGNSA. The CDR3 contains 13 residues. The CDR3 region has the DNA TGTGCCAGCAGCTTCGGGGGTGCCTATGGCTACACCTTC. This translates into CASSFGGAYGYTF.

The chain joins TRBV18 to TRBJ2-7; unclear D gene. Germline V gives CDR1 KGHSH, CDR2 LQKENI. This CDR3 contains 13 residues. V lost 3 bases to trimming and J lost 4 bases, with 10 bases between them. In DNA, the CDR3 is TGTGCCAGCTCACCGGGGATAATATACGAGCAGTACTTC. Protein sequence: CASSPGIIYEQYF.

V is TRBV23-1 and J is TRBJ2-7; 12 bases agree with TRBD2. TRBV23-1 is identified as an open reading frame with a role that is uncertain. The CDR3 loop spans 16 amino acids. V gave up 0 bases and J gave up 7 bases; unmatched junction bases: 7. CDR3 coding DNA: TGCGCCAGCAGTCAATCGGGCCTAGCGGGAGGGCTTGAGCAGTACTTC. Translated, it gives CASSQSGLAGGLEQYF.

This chain links TRBV20-1 with TRBJ2-7; no definite D call. CDR1 and CDR2 (germline): DFQATT, SNEGSKA (reference sequence). The CDR3 is made up of 11 amino acids. The V and J ends lost 0 bases and 5 bases respectively, with 5 bases between them. This CDR3 is CSARDDDEQYF. The CDR3 DNA reads as TGCAGTGCTAGAGATGACGACGAGCAGTACTTC.

The genes are TRBV7-2 and TRBJ2-2; no reliable D call. This CDR3 region has 15 residues. The V end was cut by 0 bases, the J end by 0 bases, with 5 bases between. From germline, CDR1 is SGHTA and CDR2 FQGNSA. The CDR3 bases are TGTGCCAGCAGCTTAGCGTTCGCGAACACCGGGGAGCTGTTTTTT. It yields the protein CASSLAFANTGELFF.

V and J are TRBV27 and TRBJ2-7; 7 bases are shared with TRBD2. The germline V gene has CDR1 MNHEY and CDR2 SMNVEV (reference sequence). The V segment lost 7 bases and the J segment 2 bases; nucleotides outside the gene matches: 5. This CDR3 comprises 13 residues. Here the CDR3 reads CASTRAGAYEQYF. CDR3 nucleotides: TGTGCCAGCACCAGGGCGGGGGCCTACGAGCAGTACTTC.

This rearrangement joins TRBV4-1 to TRBJ2-3; 9 bases line up with TRBD2. V dropped 1 base and J dropped 2; count of bases not matched to a gene: 7. Per germline, CDR1 MGHRA and CDR2 YSYEKL. This CDR3 has 17 residues. The CDR3 is CASSQGVQRGDTDTQYF. The CDR3, as DNA: TGCGCCAGCAGCCAAGGGGTTCAGCGGGGGGACACAGATACGCAGTATTTT.

The gene calls are TRBV5-4 and TRBJ2-7, with D perhaps TRBD1 (6 bases). This CDR3 has 13 amino acids. Germline CDR1 SGHNT, CDR2 YYREEE (reference sequence). V was shortened by 3 bases and J by 3 bases, with 10 bases between the two germline ends. The chain's CDR3 is CASSSRTDYEQYF. The CDR3 region has the DNA TGTGCCAGCAGCTCGAGGACAGACTACGAGCAGTACTTC.

CDR3 amino acids: CASSATGTGVSNYGYTF. In DNA, the CDR3 is TGTGCCAGCAGTGCCACCGGGACAGGGGTTTCGAACTATGGCTACACCTTC. J is TRBJ1-2 and V is TRBV6-4; 10 nucleotides match TRBD1. V lost 4 bases, J lost 2 bases, and 10 bases stayed unmatched. Germline CDR1 and CDR2: MRHNA and SNTAGT. The CDR3 extends over 17 amino acids.

V and J are TRBV4-1 and TRBJ1-1; unclear D gene. The CDR3 covers 13 residues. Trimming took 4 bases from V and 6 from J, leaving 12 bases between them. CDR1 and CDR2 from the germline V gene are MGHRA and YSYEKL. The CDR3 bases are TGCGCCAGCAGCCCCGGCTTATACCCTGAAGCTTTCTTT. Translated, it gives CASSPGLYPEAFF.

The genes are TRBV19 and TRBJ1-5; TRBD1 is a possible D gene (5 bases). Trimming stripped 7 bases from V and 2 bases from J, with 9 bases between. In germline, CDR1 is LNHDA, CDR2 SQIVND (reference sequence). The CDR3 has 13 residues. CDR3: CASTVGGNQPQHF. In DNA, the CDR3 is TGTGCCAGTACGGTAGGGGGCAATCAGCCCCAGCATTTT. The full variable domain, with the rest looked up from reference TRBV19 and TRBJ1-5, is DGGITQSPKYLFRKEGQNVTLSCEQNLNHDAMYWYRQDPGQGLRLIYYSQIVNDFQKGDIAEGYSVSREKKESFPLTVTSAQKNPTAFYLCASTVGGNQPQHFGDGTRLSIL.

The chain joins TRBV15 to TRBJ2-7, with TRBD2 as a possible D gene (8 bases). Trimming took 0 bases from V and 2 from J, leaving 20 bases between them. The CDR3 spans 18 residues. The germline CDR1 and CDR2 sequences are LNHNV and YYDKDF (reference sequence). This chain's CDR3 is CATSRDLSGGTAAYEQYF. CDR3 nucleotides: TGTGCCACCAGCAGAGATTTATCGGGGGGGACAGCAGCCTACGAGCAGTACTTC.

This clone was seen only a few times. This CDR3 is CSVTTGLMNTEAFF. The DNA for the CDR3 is TGCAGCGTCACGACAGGGCTAATGAACACTGAAGCTTTCTTT. This chain links TRBV29-1 with TRBJ1-1; TRBD1 aligns across 7 bases. Germline loops: CDR1 SQVTM, CDR2 ANQGSEA. V shed 6 bases, J shed 0 bases, and the junction held 7 bases outside the gene matches. The CDR3 spans 14 residues.

The rearrangement uses TRBV11-2 and TRBJ2-7; 9 nucleotides agree with TRBD2. In germline, CDR1 is SGHAT, CDR2 FQNNGV. The CDR3 runs to 15 residues. The ends lost 10 bases at V and 0 bases at J; junction bases unmatched: 10. CDR3 region: CATGASGVSSYEQYF. The CDR3 DNA follows: TGTGCCACCGGGGCTAGCGGGGTCTCCTCCTACGAGCAGTACTTC.

V is TRBV5-1 and J is TRBJ1-2, with D maybe TRBD1 (6 bases). Germline V lookup: CDR1 SGHRS, CDR2 YFSETQ. CDR3 length: 13 residues. Trimming removed 0 bases at V and 8 bases at J, with 11 bases between. CDR3: CASSLASGEGYTF. The CDR3 DNA reads TGCGCCAGCAGCTTGGCGTCAGGGGAAGGCTACACCTTC.

This clone was observed a few times. The chain couples TRBV28 to TRBJ1-2; D remains ambiguous. V lost 4 bases and J 8 bases, leaving 8 bases between the germline ends. Germline V gives CDR1 MDHEN, CDR2 SYDVKM. This CDR3 contains 11 residues. The CDR3: CASSSKLGYTF. The CDR3 DNA reads as TGTGCCAGCAGTTCCAAGTTAGGCTACACCTTC.

The chain couples TRBV2 to TRBJ2-3; D is unresolved. Trimming removed 4 bases at V and 1 base at J, with 12 bases between. CDR1 and CDR2 from the germline V gene are SNHLY and FYNNEI. The CDR3 totals 15 residues. CDR3 DNA sequence: TGTGCCAGCAGTGGGACCCTCATGGGCACAGATACGCAGTATTTT. Protein: CASSGTLMGTDTQYF. Variable domain in full (rest from reference TRBV2 and TRBJ2-3): EPEVTQTPSHQVTQMGQEVILRCVPISNHLYFYWYRQILGQKVEFLVSFYNNEISEKSEIFDDQFSVERPDGSNFTLKIRSTKLEDSAMYFCASSGTLMGTDTQYFGPGTRLTVL.

This chain links TRBV6-1 with TRBJ1-2; the D is unclear. The CDR3 consists of 14 residues. CDR1 is MNHNS, CDR2 SASEGT, per germline. The ends were cut back, 2 bases at V and 4 bases at J, with 11 bases in the middle. In nucleotides, the CDR3 is TGTGCCAGCAGTGAACGAACCCTTCTCTATGGCTACACCTTC. Protein product: CASSERTLLYGYTF.

This clone has just a few counts. The chain carries TRBV6-1 and TRBJ2-1, with D tentatively TRBD1 (6 bases). Per germline, CDR1 MNHNS and CDR2 SASEGT. Trimming left V 8 bases short and J 0 bases short, with 14 bases between. This CDR3 has 15 residues. CDR3 loop: CASSQGLSSYNEQFF. The DNA for the CDR3 is TGTGCCAGCTCCCAGGGGCTAAGCTCCTACAATGAGCAGTTCTTC.

V usage is TRBV4-2 and J usage is TRBJ1-1; D is undetermined. There are 15 residues in the CDR3. Germline V gives CDR1 LGHNA, CDR2 YNFKEQ. V was clipped by 0 bases and J by 1 base, with 9 bases between them. The CDR3 spells CASSQDPGGNTEAFF. As DNA, the CDR3 is TGTGCCAGCAGCCAAGATCCCGGCGGGAACACTGAAGCTTTCTTT.